The sequence of this T cell receptor (beta chain) was determined in a study of metastatic and nonmetastatic thyroid tumors. Study summary: Repertoire comparisons spanned blood and tumor or nodule tissue from malignant and benign thyroid patients. Whole-study findings and limits: Relative to benign nodules, malignant thyroid tumors were reportedly characterized by significantly elevated TCR beta diversity in blood and tumor.

Only one count was recorded for this clone. What it binds is unknown. A much larger clonotype is one base distant, so this may be a read error. Original methodology: A papillary thyroid cancer distant-metastasis classifier was built from CDR3 differences across clinicopathological groups. MiXCR was used by TCRdb to re-call the PCR reads. It is TCRdb's table, rather than the study itself, that gives the V and J calls and clone size. The sample consists of roughly 89,000 clones, under 15% of them appearing once. CDR1 SGHNT and CDR2 YYREEE come from the germline V gene (reference sequence). The junction had 10 bases not matched to a gene; V was cut back by 4 bases and J by 5 bases. CDR3 length equals 15 residues. No treatment of any kind had been given to any patient before thyroid surgery.

This rearrangement joins TRBV5-4 to TRBJ1-2, with 8 positions matching TRBD1. Sequenced sample: tumor tissue. The origin of this receptor is a female donor with papillary thyroid cancer or a benign thyroid nodule (not recorded which). Some clones in this sample may be carry-over from other donors' samples. CDR3: CASSLRDRHGYGYTF. The CDR3 DNA is TGTGCCAGCAGCCTGAGGGACAGGCATGGATATGGCTACACCTTC.